This TCR beta chain emerged from a study of post-analysis software for immune sequencing data. Study overall: Relapsing-remitting, secondary progressive and progressive-relapsing multiple sclerosis courses were included. General study findings and limits: TRBV segments more frequent in patients than in controls numbered several and included TRBV5-6, TRBV5-1 and TRBV20-1. Significantly lower normalized Chao1 diversity was seen in multiple sclerosis patients than in controls. F measure showed strong co-clustering of same-batch samples.

The CDR3 length is 15 residues. V lost 4 bases and J lost 2; bases outside the gene matches: 5. The germline V gene has CDR1 SGHDN and CDR2 FVKESK. Built from TCR beta cDNA, the libraries had unique molecular identifiers in them. Around 500,000 cDNA molecules were obtained per 1 to 10 million input T cells. TCRdb independently ran MiXCR on the PCR reads; one entry per CDR3 protein. The table includes about 820,000 distinct CDR3 sequences, 53% detected once. This clonotype was counted between two and nine times. Its antigen remains unidentified. The sequencing input was blood. V gene TRBV14 combines with J gene TRBJ2-1; 7 nucleotides align to TRBD2. This sequence originates from a girl aged 10-17 years with multiple sclerosis. DNA for the CDR3: TGTGCCAGCAGCCGACTAGCTGAGCCCTACAATGAGCAGTTCTTC. As protein: CASSRLAEPYNEQFF.